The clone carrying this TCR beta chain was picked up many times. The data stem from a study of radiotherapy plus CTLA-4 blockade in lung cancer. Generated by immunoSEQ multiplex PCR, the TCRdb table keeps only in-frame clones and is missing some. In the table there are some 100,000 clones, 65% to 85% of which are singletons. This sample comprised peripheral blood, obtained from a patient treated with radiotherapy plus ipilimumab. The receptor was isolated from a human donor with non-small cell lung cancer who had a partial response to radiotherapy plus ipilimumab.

DNA for the CDR3: TGTGCCAGCAGTCTCCTAGACAGGATCCAACATTTT. Its protein is CASSLLDRIQHF. The chain joins TRBV28 to TRBJ1-5; D might be TRBD1 (6 bases). In germline, CDR1 is MDHEN, CDR2 SYDVKM. V was clipped by 5 bases and J by 16 bases, with 18 bases between them. This CDR3 region has 12 residues. Looking up the rest from reference TRBV28 and TRBJ1-5 gives the full variable domain: DVKVTQSSRYLVKRTGEKVFLECVQDMDHENMFWYRQDPGLGLRLIYFSYDVKMKEKGDIPEGYSVSREKKERFSLILESASTNQTSMYLCASSLLDRIQHFGDGTRLSIL.